This T cell receptor (beta chain) is from a study of control samples from healthy donors and cancer patients. Clones were sequenced by immunoSEQ multiplex PCR, and TCRdb holds only the in-frame ones, with some missing. This table has 60,000 to 75,000 clones, 83% appearing once. The V gene's germline CDR1 is KGHSH and CDR2 LQKENI. This CDR3 contains 17 residues. Trimming removed 3 bases from V and 5 bases from J; junction bases left unmatched: 10. The clonotype comes from a man in his 60s in good health. The rearrangement links TRBV18 to TRBJ1-4; 9 nucleotides match TRBD1. The sequenced sample was blood. This CDR3 is CASSPLLGTGKNEKLFF. CDR3 coding DNA: TGTGCCAGCTCACCGCTCTTGGGGACAGGGAAAAATGAAAAACTGTTTTTT.